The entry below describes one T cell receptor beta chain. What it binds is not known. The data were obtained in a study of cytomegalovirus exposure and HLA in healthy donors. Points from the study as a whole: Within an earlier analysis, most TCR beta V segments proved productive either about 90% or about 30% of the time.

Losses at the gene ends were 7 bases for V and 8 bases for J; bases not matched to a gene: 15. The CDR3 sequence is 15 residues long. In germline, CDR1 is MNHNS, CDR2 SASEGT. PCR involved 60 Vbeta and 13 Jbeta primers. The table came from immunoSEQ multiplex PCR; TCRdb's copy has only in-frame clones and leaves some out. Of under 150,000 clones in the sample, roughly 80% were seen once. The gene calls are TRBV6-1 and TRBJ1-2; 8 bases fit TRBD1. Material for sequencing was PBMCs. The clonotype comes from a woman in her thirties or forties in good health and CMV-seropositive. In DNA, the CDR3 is TGTGCCAGCACCAAAAGGGCGGACAGGGAGGGCGGCTACACCTTC. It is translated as CASTKRADREGGYTF.